A single T cell receptor beta chain is shown here with its context. As yet, its antigen is unknown. Some clones are missing from TCRdb's copy, which holds only in-frame ones; the method was immunoSEQ multiplex PCR. The sample includes roughly 69,000 clones, approximately 90% of them seen just once. The data originate from a study of OX40 agonist ivuxolimab in advanced cancers. Study information: Patients undergoing dose escalation presented with hepatocellular carcinoma, melanoma, renal cell or head and neck cancer. Allowance was made for prior anti-PD-1, anti-PD-L1 or anti-CTLA-4 therapy, and around 41% had some. Study outcomes and limitations: The specificity for antigen of the expanded peripheral T cells was not determined.

The germline CDR1 and CDR2 sequences are SNHLY and FYNNEI. Trimming took 6 bases from V and 8 from J, leaving 10 bases between them. The CDR3 spans 12 residues. The sample here was CD4+ or CD8+ T cells sorted from blood, taken in a trial of the OX40 agonist ivuxolimab. V is TRBV2 and J is TRBJ1-4; D is uncertain. This TCR derives from an adult with an advanced solid tumor such as melanoma, head and neck, liver or kidney cancer. The CDR3 region has the DNA TGTGCCAGCAGGGACCAGGTGGAAAAACTGTTTTTT. This gives the protein CASRDQVEKLFF.